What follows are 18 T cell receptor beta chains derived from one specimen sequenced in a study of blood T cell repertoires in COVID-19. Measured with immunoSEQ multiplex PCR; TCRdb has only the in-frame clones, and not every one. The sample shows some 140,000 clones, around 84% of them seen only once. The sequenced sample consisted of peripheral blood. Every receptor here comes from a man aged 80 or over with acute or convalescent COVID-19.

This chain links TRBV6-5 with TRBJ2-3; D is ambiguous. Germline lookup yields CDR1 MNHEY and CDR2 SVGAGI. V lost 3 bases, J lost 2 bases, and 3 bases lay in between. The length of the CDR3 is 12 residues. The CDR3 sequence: CASSYNTDTQYF. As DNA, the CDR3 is TGTGCCAGCAGTTATAACACAGATACGCAGTATTTT.

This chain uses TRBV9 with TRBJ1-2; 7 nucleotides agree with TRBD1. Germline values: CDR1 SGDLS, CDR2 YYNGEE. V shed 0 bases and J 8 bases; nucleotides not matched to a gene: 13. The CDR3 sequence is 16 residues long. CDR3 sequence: CASSVGNLEGARGYTF. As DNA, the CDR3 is TGTGCCAGCAGCGTAGGCAATTTGGAGGGGGCAAGGGGCTACACCTTC.

The CDR3 is CASSLAGGWTDTQYF. As DNA, the CDR3 is TGTGCCAGCAGCTTGGCCGGGGGGTGGACAGATACGCAGTATTTT. This chain uses TRBV5-8 with TRBJ2-3; 7 nucleotides match TRBD2. V dropped 0 bases and J dropped 3; count of bases not matched to a gene: 4. Per the germline V gene, CDR1 is SGHTS and CDR2 is YDEGEE. CDR3 length equals 15 residues. Full variable domain (outside the CDR3, taken from reference TRBV5-8 and TRBJ2-3): EAGVTQSPTHLIKTRGQQATLRCSPISGHTSVYWYQQALGLGLQFLLWYDEGEERNRGNFPPRFSGRQFPNYSSELNVNALELEDSALYLCASSLAGGWTDTQYFGPGTRLTVL.

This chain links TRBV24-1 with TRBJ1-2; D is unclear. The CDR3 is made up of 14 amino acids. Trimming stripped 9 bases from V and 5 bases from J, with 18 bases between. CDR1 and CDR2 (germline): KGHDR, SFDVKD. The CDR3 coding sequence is TGTGCCACCTTCCCGGGTAGAAGAACATATGGCTACACCTTC. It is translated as CATFPGRRTYGYTF.

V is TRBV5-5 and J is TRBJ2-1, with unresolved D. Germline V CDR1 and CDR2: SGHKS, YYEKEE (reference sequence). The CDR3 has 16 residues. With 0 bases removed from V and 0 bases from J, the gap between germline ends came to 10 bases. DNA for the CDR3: TGTGCCAGCAGCTTGGAACTACCTAGCTCCTACAATGAGCAGTTCTTC. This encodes CASSLELPSSYNEQFF.

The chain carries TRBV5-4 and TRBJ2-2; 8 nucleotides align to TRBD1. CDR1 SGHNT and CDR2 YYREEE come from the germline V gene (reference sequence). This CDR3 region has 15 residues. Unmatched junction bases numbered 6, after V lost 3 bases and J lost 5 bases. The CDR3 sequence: CASSSRQGATGELFF. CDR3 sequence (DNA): TGTGCCAGCAGCTCCCGGCAGGGGGCAACCGGGGAGCTGTTTTTT.

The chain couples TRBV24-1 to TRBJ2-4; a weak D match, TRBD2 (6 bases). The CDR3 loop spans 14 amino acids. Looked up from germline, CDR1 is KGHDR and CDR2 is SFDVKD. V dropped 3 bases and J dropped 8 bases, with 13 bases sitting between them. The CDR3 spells CATSDGSWGDIQYF. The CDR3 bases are TGTGCCACCAGTGATGGGTCCTGGGGGGACATTCAGTACTTC.

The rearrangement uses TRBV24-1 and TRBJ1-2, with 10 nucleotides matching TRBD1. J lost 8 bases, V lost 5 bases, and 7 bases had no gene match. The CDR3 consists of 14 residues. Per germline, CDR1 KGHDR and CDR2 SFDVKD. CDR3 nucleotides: TGTGCCACCAGTGCGGGACAGGGGATTGGAGGCTACACCTTC. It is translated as CATSAGQGIGGYTF.

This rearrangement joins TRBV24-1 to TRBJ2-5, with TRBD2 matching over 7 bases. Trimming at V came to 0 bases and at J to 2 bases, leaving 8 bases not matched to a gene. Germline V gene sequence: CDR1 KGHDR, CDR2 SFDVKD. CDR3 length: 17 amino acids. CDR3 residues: CATSDLRVPGGQETQYF. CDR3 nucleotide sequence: TGTGCCACCAGTGATTTGCGAGTCCCGGGGGGACAAGAGACCCAGTACTTC.

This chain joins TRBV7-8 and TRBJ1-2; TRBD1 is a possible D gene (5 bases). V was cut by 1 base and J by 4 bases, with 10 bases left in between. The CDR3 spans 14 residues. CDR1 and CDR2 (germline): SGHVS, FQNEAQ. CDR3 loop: CASSLVQGTYGYTF. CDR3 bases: TGTGCCAGCAGCTTAGTCCAGGGCACCTATGGCTACACCTTC.

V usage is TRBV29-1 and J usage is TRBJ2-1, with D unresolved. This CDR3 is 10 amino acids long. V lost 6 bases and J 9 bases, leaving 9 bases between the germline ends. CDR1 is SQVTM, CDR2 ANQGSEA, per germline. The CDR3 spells CSVATGEQFF. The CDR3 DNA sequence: TGCAGCGTCGCTACGGGTGAGCAGTTCTTC.

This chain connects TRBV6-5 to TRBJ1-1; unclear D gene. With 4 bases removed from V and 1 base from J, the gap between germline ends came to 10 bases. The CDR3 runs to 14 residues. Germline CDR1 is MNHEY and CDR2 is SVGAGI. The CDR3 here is CASSLIQANTEAFF. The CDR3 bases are TGTGCCAGCAGTTTAATTCAGGCGAACACTGAAGCTTTCTTT.

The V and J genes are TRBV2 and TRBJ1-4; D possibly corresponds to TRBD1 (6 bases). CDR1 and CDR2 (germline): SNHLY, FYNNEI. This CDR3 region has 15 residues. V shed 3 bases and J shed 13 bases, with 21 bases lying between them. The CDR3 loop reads CASSEGHSLSHGLFF. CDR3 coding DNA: TGTGCCAGCAGTGAGGGACACAGCCTGTCCCATGGACTGTTTTTT.

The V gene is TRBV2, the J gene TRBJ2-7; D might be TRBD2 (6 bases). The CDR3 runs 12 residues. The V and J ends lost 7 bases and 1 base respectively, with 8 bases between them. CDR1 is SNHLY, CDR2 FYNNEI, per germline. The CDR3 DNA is TGTGCCAGCATCGGGACTTCCTACGAGCAGTACTTC. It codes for CASIGTSYEQYF.

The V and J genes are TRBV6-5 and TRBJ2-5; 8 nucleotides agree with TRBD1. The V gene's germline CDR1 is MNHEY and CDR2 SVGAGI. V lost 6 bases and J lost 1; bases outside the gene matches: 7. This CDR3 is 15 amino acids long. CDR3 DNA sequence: TGTGCCAGCAGCTCAGGGGGCGCATCCCAAGAGACCCAGTACTTC. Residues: CASSSGGASQETQYF.

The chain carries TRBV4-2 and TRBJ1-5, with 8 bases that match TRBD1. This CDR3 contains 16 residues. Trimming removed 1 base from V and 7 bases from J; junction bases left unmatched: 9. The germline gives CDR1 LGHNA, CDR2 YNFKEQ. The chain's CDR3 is CASSQVLGQGSQPQHF. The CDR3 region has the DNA TGTGCCAGCAGCCAAGTTCTCGGACAGGGATCCCAGCCCCAGCATTTT.

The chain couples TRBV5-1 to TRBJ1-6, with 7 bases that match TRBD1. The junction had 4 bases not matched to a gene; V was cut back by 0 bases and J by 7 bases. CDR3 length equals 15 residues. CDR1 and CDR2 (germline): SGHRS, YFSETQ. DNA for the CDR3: TGCGCCAGCAGCTTGGCGGGGACAGACAATTCACCCCTCCACTTT. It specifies CASSLAGTDNSPLHF.

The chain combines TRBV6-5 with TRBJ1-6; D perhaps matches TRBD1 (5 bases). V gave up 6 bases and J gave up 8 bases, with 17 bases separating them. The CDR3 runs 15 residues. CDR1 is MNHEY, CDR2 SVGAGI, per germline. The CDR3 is CASSPVWGRDSPLHF. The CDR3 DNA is TGTGCCAGCAGCCCGGTTTGGGGGAGGGATTCACCCCTCCACTTT.